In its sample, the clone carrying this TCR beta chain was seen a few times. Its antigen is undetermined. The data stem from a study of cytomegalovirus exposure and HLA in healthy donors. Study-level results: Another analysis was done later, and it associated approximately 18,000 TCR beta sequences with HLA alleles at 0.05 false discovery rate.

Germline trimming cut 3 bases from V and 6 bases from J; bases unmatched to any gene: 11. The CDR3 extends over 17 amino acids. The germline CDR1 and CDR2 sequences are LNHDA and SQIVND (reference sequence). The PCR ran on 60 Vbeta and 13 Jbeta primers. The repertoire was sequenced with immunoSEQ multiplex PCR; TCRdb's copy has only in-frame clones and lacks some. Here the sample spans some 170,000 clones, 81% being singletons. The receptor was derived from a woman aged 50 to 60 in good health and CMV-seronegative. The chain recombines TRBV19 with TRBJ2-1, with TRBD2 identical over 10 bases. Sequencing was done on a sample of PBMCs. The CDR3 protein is CASSIGPSGGSTNEQFF. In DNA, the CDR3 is TGTGCCAGTAGTATCGGGCCTAGCGGGGGAAGCACCAATGAGCAGTTCTTC.